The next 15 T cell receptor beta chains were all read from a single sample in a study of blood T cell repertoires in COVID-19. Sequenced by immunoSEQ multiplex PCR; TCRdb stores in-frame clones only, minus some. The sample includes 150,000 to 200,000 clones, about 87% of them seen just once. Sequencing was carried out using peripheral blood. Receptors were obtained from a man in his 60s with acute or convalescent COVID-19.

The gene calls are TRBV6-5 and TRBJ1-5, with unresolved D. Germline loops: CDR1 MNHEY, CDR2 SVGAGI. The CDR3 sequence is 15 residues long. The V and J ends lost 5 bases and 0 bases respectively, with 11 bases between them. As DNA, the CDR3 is TGTGCCAGCAGTCACAGAGGAGGTAGCAATCAGCCCCAGCATTTT. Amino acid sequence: CASSHRGGSNQPQHF.

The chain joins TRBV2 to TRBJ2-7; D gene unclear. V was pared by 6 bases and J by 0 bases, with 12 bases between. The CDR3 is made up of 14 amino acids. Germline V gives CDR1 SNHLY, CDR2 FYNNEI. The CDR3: CASRRETDSYEQYF. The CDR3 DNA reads TGTGCCAGCAGGCGAGAAACAGACTCCTACGAGCAGTACTTC.

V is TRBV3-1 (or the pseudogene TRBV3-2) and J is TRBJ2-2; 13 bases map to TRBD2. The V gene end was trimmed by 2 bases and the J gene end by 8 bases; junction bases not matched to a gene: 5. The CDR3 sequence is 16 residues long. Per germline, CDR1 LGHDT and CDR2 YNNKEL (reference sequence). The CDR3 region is CASSQPGLAGVGELFF. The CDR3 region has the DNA TGTGCCAGCAGCCAACCTGGACTAGCGGGAGTTGGGGAGCTGTTTTTT.

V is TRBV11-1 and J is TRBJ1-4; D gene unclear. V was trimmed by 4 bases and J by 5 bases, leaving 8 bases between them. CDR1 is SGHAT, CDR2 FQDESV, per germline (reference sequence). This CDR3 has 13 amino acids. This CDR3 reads CASSSRWNEKLFF. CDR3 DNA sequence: TGTGCCAGCAGCTCCAGGTGGAATGAAAAACTGTTTTTT.

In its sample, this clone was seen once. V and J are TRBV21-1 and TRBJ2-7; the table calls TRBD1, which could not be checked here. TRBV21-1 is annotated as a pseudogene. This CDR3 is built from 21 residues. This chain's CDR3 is CASSKAVNSMGERQGTYEQYV. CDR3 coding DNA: TGTGCCAGCAGCAAAGCCGTGAATTCTATGGGTGAGCGACAGGGAACCTACGAGCAGTACGTC.

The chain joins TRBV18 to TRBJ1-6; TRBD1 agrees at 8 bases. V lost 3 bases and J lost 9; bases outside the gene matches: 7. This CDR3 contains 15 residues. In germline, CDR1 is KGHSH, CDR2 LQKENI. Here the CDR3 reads CASSPQTGARSPLHF. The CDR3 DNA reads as TGTGCCAGCTCACCCCAGACAGGGGCGCGTTCACCCCTCCACTTT.

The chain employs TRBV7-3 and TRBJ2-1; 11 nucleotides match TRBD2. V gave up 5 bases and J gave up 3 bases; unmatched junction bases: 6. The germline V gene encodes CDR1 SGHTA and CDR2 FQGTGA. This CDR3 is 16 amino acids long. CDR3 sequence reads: CASSHASGGYYNEQFF. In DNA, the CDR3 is TGTGCCAGCAGCCACGCTAGCGGGGGGTACTACAATGAGCAGTTCTTC. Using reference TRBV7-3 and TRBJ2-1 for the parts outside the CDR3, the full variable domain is GAGVSQTPSNKVTEKGKYVELRCDPISGHTALYWYRQSLGQGPEFLIYFQGTGAADDSGLPNDRFFAVRPEGSVSTLKIQRTERGDSAVYLCASSHASGGYYNEQFFGPGTRLTVL.

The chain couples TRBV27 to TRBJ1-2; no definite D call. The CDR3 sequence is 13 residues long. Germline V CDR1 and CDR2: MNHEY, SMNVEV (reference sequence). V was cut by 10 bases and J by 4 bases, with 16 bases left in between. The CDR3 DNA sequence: TGTGCCACCAAGTTTGAGGGTGGCTATGGCTACACCTTC. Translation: CATKFEGGYGYTF.

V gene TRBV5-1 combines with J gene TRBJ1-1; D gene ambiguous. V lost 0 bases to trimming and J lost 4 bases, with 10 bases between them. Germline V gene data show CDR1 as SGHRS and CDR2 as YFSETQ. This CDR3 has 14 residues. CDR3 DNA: TGCGCCAGCAGCTTGGCGGGATCAACCACTGAAGCTTTCTTT. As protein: CASSLAGSTTEAFF.

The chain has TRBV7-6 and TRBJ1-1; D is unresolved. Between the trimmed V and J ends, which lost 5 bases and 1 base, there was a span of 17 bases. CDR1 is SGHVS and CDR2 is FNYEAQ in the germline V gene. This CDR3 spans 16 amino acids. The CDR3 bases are TGTGCCAGCAGCCCCATCACCGGCGGCGGGAACACTGAAGCTTTCTTT. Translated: CASSPITGGGNTEAFF. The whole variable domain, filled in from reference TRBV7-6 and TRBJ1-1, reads GAGVSQSPRYKVTKRGQDVALRCDPISGHVSLYWYRQALGQGPEFLTYFNYEAQQDKSGLPNDRFSAERPEGSISTLTIQRTEQRDSAMYRCASSPITGGGNTEAFFGQGTRLTVV.

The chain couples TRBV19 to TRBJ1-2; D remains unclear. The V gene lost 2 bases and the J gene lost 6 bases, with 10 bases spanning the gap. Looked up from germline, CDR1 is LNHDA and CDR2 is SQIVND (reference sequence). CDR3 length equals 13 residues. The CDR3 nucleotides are TGTGCCAGTAGTATAAGACTTCTCGATGGCTACACCTTC. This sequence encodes CASSIRLLDGYTF.

The DNA of the CDR3 is TGTGCCAGCGGAACCGGGGTGCGCTATGGCTACACCTTC. Protein product: CASGTGVRYGYTF. V and J are TRBV12-3 or TRBV12-4 and TRBJ1-2; D not certain. Trimming left V 8 bases short and J 4 bases short, with 14 bases between. The CDR3 sequence is 13 residues long.

The CDR3 loop is CSASPFTGTGIKKGYTF. The CDR3 coding sequence is TGCAGTGCTAGTCCTTTCACCGGGACAGGGATAAAGAAAGGCTACACCTTC. This rearrangement joins TRBV20-1 to TRBJ1-2; 9 bases match TRBD1. The CDR3 totals 17 residues. Germline CDR1 reads DFQATT; CDR2 reads SNEGSKA (reference sequence). Trimming removed 3 bases from V and 8 bases from J; junction bases left unmatched: 19.

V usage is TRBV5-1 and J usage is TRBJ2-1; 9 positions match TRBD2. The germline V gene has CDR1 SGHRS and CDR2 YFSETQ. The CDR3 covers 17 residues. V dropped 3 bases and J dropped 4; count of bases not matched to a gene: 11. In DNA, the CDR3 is TGCGCCAGCAGCTCACGGGGTAGCGGGAGCGTTTACAATGAGCAGTTCTTC. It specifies CASSSRGSGSVYNEQFF.

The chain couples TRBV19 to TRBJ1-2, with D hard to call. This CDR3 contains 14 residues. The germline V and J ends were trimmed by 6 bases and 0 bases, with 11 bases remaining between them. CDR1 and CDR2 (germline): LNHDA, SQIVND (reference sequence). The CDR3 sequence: CASSGSISNYGYTF. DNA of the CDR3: TGTGCCAGTAGCGGGTCGATATCTAACTATGGCTACACCTTC.